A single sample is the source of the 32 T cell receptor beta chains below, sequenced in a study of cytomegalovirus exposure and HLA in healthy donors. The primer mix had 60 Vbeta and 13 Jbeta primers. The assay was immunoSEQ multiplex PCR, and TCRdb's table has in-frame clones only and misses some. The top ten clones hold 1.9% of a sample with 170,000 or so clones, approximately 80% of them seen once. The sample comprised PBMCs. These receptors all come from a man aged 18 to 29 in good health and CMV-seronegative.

In DNA form, the CDR3 reads TGTGCCAGCAGAAAAAGGGACGGGAGTGTTAGCTACAATGAGCAGTTCTTC. This codes for CASRKRDGSVSYNEQFF. This rearrangement joins TRBV7-9 to TRBJ2-1; D perhaps matches TRBD2 (6 bases). V lost 6 bases, J lost 3 bases, and 21 bases lay in between. CDR3 length: 17 residues. Germline V gene sequence: CDR1 SEHNR, CDR2 FQNEAQ (reference sequence).

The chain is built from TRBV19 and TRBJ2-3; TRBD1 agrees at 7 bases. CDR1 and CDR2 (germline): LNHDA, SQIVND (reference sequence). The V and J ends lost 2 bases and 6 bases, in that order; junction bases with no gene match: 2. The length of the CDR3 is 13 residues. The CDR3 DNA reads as TGTGCCAGTAGTATAACCAGGGGGGATACGCAGTATTTT. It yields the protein CASSITRGDTQYF.

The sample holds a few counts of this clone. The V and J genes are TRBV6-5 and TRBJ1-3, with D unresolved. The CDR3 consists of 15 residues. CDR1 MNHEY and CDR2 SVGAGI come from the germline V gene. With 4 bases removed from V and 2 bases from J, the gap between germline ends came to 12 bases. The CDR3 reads CASSSTSGAGNTIYF. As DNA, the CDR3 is TGTGCCAGCAGTTCAACGTCCGGGGCTGGAAACACCATATATTTT.

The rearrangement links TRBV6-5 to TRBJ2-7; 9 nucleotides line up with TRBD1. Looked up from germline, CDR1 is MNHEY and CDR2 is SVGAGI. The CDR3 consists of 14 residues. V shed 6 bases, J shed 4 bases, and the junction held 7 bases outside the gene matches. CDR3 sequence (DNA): TGTGCCAGCAGCCCCCGACAGGGGGGTTACGAGCAGTACTTC. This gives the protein CASSPRQGGYEQYF.

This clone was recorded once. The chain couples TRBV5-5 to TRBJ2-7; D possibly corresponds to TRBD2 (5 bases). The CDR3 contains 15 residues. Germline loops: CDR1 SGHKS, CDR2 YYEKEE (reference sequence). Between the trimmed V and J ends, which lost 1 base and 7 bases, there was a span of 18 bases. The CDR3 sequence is CASSLFGGRSGEQYF. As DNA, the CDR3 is TGTGCCAGCAGCTTGTTCGGAGGCCGTTCGGGTGAGCAGTACTTC.

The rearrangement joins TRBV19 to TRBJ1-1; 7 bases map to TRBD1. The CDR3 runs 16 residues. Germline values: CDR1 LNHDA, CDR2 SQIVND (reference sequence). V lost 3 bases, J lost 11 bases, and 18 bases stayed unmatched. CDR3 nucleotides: TGTGCCAGTAGTATTGGGGGCTCCGGGACAGCCTCCGGGGCTTTCTTT. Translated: CASSIGGSGTASGAFF.

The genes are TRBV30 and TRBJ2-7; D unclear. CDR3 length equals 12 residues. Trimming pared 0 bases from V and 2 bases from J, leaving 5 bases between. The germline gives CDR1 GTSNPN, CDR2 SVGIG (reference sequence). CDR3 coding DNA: TGTGCCTGGAGTGTGGCCACCTACGAGCAGTACTTC. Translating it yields CAWSVATYEQYF.

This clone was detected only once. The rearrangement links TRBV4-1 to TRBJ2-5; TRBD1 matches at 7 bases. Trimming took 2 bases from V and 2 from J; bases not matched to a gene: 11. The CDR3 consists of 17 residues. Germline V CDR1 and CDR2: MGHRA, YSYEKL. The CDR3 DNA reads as TGCGCCAGCAGCCAATTACCCCCGGGACAGCTACAAGAGACCCAGTACTTC. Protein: CASSQLPPGQLQETQYF.

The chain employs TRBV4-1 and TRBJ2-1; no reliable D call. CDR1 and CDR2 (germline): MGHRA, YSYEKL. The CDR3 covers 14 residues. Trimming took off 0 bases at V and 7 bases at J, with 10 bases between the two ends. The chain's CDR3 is CASSQEWHLNEQFF. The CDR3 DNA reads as TGCGCCAGCAGCCAAGAGTGGCATCTGAATGAGCAGTTCTTC.

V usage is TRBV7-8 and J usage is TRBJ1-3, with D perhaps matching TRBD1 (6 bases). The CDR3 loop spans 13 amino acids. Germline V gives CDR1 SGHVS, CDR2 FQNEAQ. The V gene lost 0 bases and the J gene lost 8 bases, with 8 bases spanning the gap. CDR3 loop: CASSLAQGHTIYF. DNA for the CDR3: TGTGCCAGCAGCTTAGCACAGGGACACACCATATATTTT.

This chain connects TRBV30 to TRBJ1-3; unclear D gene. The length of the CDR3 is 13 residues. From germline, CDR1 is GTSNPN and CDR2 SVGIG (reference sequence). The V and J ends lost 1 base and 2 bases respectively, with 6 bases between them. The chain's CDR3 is CAWSGGTGNTIYF. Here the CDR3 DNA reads TGTGCCTGGAGTGGAGGTACTGGAAACACCATATATTTT. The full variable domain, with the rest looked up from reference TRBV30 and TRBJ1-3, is SQTIHQWPATLVQPVGSPLSLECTVEGTSNPNLYWYRQAAGRGLQLLFYSVGIGQISSEVPQNLSASRPQDRQFILSSKKLLLSDSGFYLCAWSGGTGNTIYFGEGSWLTVV.

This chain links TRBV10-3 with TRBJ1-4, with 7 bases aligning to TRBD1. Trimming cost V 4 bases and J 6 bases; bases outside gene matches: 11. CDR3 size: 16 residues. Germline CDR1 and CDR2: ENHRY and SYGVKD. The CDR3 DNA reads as TGTGCCATCAGTGCCAGCCGGACAGGCTTAGATGAAAAACTGTTTTTT. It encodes CAISASRTGLDEKLFF.

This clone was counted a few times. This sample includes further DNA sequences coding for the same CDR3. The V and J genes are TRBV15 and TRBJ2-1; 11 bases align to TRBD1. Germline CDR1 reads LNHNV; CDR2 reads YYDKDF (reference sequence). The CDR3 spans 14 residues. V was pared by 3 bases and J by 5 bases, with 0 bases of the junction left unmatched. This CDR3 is CATSRGQGDNEQFF. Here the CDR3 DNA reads TGTGCCACCAGCAGGGGACAGGGGGACAATGAGCAGTTCTTC.

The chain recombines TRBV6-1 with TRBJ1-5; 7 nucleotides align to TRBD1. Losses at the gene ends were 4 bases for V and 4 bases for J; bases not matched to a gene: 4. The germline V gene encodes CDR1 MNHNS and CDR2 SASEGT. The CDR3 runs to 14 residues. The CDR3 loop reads CASSGDSLNQPQHF. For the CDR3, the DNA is TGTGCCAGCAGTGGGGACAGTCTTAATCAGCCCCAGCATTTT.

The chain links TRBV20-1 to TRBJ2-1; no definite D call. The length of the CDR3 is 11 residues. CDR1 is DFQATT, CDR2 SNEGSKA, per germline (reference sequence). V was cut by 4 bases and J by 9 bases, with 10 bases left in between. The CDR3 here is CSATIYGEQFF. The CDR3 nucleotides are TGCAGTGCTACAATCTACGGTGAGCAGTTCTTC.

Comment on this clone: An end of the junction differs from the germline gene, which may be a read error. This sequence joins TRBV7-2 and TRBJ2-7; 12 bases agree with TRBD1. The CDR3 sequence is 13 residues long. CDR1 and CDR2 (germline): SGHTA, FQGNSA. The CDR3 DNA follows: TGTGCCAGCAGCTCAAGATTCGGGACAGGGGGCTTCTTC. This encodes CASSSRFGTGGFF.

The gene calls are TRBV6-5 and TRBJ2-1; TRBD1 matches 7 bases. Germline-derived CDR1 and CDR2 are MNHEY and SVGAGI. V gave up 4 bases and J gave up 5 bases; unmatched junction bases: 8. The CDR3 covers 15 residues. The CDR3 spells CASSSRGRGDNEQFF. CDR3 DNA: TGTGCCAGCAGTTCAAGGGGGCGCGGAGACAATGAGCAGTTCTTC.

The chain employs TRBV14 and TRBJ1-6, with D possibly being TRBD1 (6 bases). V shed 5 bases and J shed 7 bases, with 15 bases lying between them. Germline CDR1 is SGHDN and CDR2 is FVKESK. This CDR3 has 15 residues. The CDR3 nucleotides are TGTGCCAGCAGCTCCTCAGGGGTCGGGAATTCACCCCTCCACTTT. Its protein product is CASSSSGVGNSPLHF.

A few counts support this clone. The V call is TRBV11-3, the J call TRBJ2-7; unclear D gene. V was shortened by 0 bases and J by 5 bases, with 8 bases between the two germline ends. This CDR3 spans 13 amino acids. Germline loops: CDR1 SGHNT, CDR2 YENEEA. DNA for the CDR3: TGTGCCAGCAGCTTAGATGGTGAGGACGAGCAGTACTTC. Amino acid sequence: CASSLDGEDEQYF.

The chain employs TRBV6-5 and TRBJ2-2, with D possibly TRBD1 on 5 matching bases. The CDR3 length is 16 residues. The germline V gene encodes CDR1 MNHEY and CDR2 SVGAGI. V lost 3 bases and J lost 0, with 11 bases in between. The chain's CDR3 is CASSYSGQTNTGELFF. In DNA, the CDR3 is TGTGCCAGCAGTTATTCCGGACAAACGAACACCGGGGAGCTGTTTTTT.

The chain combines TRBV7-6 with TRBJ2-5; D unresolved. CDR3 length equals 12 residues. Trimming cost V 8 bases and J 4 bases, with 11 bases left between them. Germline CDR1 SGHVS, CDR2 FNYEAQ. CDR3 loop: CASSPSPETQYF. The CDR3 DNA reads TGTGCCAGCTCCCCCTCCCCAGAGACCCAGTACTTC.

This CDR3 reads CASSFGESTDTQYF. Here the CDR3 DNA reads TGCGCCAGCAGCTTCGGGGAGAGCACAGATACGCAGTATTTT. The chain has TRBV5-1 and TRBJ2-3; a weak D match, TRBD2 (5 bases). Trimming cost V 2 bases and J 0 bases, with 7 bases left between them. Germline CDR1 SGHRS, CDR2 YFSETQ. There are 14 residues in the CDR3.

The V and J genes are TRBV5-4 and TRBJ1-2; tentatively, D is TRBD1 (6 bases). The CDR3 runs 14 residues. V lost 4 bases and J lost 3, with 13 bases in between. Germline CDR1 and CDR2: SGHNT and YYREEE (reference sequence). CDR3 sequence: CASSLWDTYYGYTF. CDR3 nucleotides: TGTGCCAGCAGCCTTTGGGACACCTACTATGGCTACACCTTC.

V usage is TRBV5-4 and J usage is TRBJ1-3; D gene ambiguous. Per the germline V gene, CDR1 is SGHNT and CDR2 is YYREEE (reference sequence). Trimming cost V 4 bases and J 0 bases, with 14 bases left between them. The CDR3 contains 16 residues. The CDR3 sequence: CASSPTSGSSGNTIYF. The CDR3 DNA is TGTGCCAGCAGCCCAACCTCCGGGAGCTCTGGAAACACCATATATTTT.

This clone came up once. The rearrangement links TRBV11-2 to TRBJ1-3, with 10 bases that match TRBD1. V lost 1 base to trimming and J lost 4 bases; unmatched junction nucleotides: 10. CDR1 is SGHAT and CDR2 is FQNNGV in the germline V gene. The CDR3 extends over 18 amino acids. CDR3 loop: CASSLVGTGDEWGNTIYF. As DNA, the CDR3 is TGTGCCAGCAGCTTAGTCGGGACAGGGGACGAATGGGGAAACACCATATATTTT.

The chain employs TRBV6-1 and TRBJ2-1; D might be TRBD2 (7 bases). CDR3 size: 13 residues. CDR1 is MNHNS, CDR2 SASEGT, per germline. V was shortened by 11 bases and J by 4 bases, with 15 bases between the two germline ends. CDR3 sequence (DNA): TGTGCCGCGAGGAGGGGGGGGTACAATGAGCAGTTCTTC. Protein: CAARRGGYNEQFF.

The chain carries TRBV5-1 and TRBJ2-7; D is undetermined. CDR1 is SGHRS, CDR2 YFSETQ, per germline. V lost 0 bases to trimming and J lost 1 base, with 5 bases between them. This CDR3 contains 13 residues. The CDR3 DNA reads TGCGCCAGCAGCTTGGACAAATCCTACGAGCAGTACTTC. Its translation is CASSLDKSYEQYF.

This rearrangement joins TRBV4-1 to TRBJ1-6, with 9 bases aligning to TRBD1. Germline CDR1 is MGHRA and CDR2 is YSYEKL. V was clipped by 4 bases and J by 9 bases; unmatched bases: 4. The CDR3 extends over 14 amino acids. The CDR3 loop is CASSPRQGVSPLHF. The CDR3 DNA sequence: TGCGCCAGCAGCCCTAGACAGGGGGTTTCACCCCTCCACTTT.

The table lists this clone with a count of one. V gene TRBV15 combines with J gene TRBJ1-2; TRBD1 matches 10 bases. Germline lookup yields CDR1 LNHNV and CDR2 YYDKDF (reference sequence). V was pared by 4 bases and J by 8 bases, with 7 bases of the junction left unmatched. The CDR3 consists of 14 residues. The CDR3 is CATSTGTGVIGYTF. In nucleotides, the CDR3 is TGTGCCACCAGCACCGGGACAGGGGTAATAGGCTACACCTTC.

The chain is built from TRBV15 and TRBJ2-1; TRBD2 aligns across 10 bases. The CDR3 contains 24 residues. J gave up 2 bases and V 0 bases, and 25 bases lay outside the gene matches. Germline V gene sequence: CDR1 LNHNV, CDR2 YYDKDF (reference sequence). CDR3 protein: CATSRDSSQSSGSESLPAYNEQFF. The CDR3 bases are TGTGCCACCAGCAGAGATAGCTCCCAATCTAGCGGGAGTGAGTCCCTACCTGCCTACAATGAGCAGTTCTTC. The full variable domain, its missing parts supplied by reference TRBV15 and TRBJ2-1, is DAMVIQNPRYQVTQFGKPVTLSCSQTLNHNVMYWYQQKSSQAPKLLFHYYDKDFNNEADTPDNFQSRRPNTSFCFLDIRSPGLGDTAMYLCATSRDSSQSSGSESLPAYNEQFFGPGTRLTVL.

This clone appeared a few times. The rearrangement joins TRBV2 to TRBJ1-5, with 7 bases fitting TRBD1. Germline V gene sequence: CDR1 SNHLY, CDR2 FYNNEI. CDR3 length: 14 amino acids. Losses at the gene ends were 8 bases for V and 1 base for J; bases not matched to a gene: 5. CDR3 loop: CASGLQGSNQPQHF. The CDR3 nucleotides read TGTGCCAGCGGGTTACAGGGGAGCAATCAGCCCCAGCATTTT.

CDR3 nucleotides: TGTGCCAGCAGTGGAGCGGAGGCTACTGAAGCTTTCTTT. It is translated as CASSGAEATEAFF. The rearrangement joins TRBV6-5 to TRBJ1-1; D gene ambiguous. Germline V gene sequence: CDR1 MNHEY, CDR2 SVGAGI. The CDR3 spans 13 residues. V was trimmed by 5 bases and J by 5 bases, leaving 12 bases between them.